Below are 15 T cell receptor beta chains sequenced from a single sample in a study of T cells in Graves' hyperthyroidism and ophthalmopathy. RNA transcripts served as the template for amplifying TCR beta CDR3 regions. HTBI primers were employed in a first-round RT-PCR of the TCR CDR3. In TCRdb, the multiplex PCR reads were re-called with MiXCR into one record per CDR3 protein. Of more than 550,000 distinct CDR3 sequences in the sample, roughly a sixth were seen once. Sequencing used blood. The source is a woman aged 45-65 years with Graves' hyperthyroidism that later progressed to Graves' ophthalmopathy.

This clonotype was counted only a few times. The rearrangement uses TRBV5-4 and TRBJ2-1; D uncertain. Germline values: CDR1 SGHNT, CDR2 YYREEE (reference sequence). The V and J ends lost 5 bases and 5 bases respectively, with 5 bases between them. The CDR3 spans 11 residues. CDR3 bases: TGTGCCAGCAGGAACGACAATGAGCAGTTCTTC. This gives the protein CASRNDNEQFF.

This clonotype was seen repeatedly, ten times or more. The V call is TRBV7-8, the J call TRBJ2-1; the D gene is possibly TRBD1 (6 bases). The CDR3 runs 15 residues. The germline V gene has CDR1 SGHVS and CDR2 FQNEAQ. V was pared by 2 bases and J by 4 bases, with 12 bases between. The CDR3 here is CASSLFRQGYNEQFF. The CDR3 DNA is TGTGCCAGCAGCTTATTTCGTCAGGGGTACAATGAGCAGTTCTTC.

The rearrangement joins TRBV20-1 to TRBJ1-2; 7 bases are a match to TRBD1. V was pared by 6 bases and J by 6 bases, with 10 bases of the junction left unmatched. This CDR3 contains 13 residues. Per germline, CDR1 DFQATT and CDR2 SNEGSKA (reference sequence). The CDR3 nucleotides read TGCAGTGCACGGACAGGTGGGGGAGATGGCTACACCTTC. Translating gives CSARTGGGDGYTF.

This chain joins TRBV4-1 and TRBJ1-2, with TRBD1 as a possible D gene (5 bases). Germline V gene sequence: CDR1 MGHRA, CDR2 YSYEKL. The CDR3 spans 16 residues. V was pared by 1 base and J by 0 bases, with 12 bases between. In DNA form, the CDR3 reads TGCGCCAGCAGCCAAGGACAGATACATCCTAACTATGGCTACACCTTC. It codes for CASSQGQIHPNYGYTF.

CDR3 loop: CASSQEGGQLSTDTQYF. For the CDR3, the DNA is TGCGCCAGCAGCCAGGAGGGGGGGCAATTATCCACAGATACGCAGTATTTT. V usage is TRBV4-1 and J usage is TRBJ2-3, with a weak D call TRBD2 (7 bases). Germline values: CDR1 MGHRA, CDR2 YSYEKL. The CDR3 extends over 17 amino acids. Trimming left V 3 bases short and J 2 bases short, with 18 bases between.

This clonotype has ten or more counts. This chain joins TRBV20-1 and TRBJ2-3; D might be TRBD2 (5 bases). Germline V gene data show CDR1 as DFQATT and CDR2 as SNEGSKA (reference sequence). The CDR3 is 13 residues long. With 5 bases removed from V and 2 bases from J, the gap between germline ends came to 11 bases. The CDR3 bases are TGCAGTGCTCAACCGGGATACACAGATACGCAGTATTTT. Translating it yields CSAQPGYTDTQYF.

This clonotype came up many times. V and J are TRBV7-9 and TRBJ1-2; 7 nucleotides match TRBD1. The CDR3 consists of 16 residues. Germline loops: CDR1 SEHNR, CDR2 FQNEAQ (reference sequence). Germline trimming cut 5 bases from V and 4 bases from J; bases unmatched to any gene: 13. The CDR3 bases are TGTGCCAGCAGCGGACGGGACAGAGGGCGGCCCTATGGCTACACCTTC. The encoded protein is CASSGRDRGRPYGYTF. Looking up the rest from reference TRBV7-9 and TRBJ1-2 gives the full variable domain: DTGVSQNPRHKITKRGQNVTFRCDPISEHNRLYWYRQTLGQGPEFLTYFQNEAQLEKSRLLSDRFSAERPKGSFSTLEIQRTEQGDSAMYLCASSGRDRGRPYGYTFGSGTRLTVV.

There are many counts of this clonotype. The CDR3 sequence: CASTIPGRALNEQFF. The CDR3 DNA reads TGTGCCAGCACCATACCGGGACGGGCCCTCAATGAGCAGTTCTTC. This chain links TRBV12-3 or TRBV12-4 with TRBJ2-1; D is possibly TRBD1 or TRBD2 (5 bases each). The ends were cut back, 7 bases at V and 6 bases at J, with 19 bases in the middle. This CDR3 is built from 15 residues.

This clonotype occurred a few times. The gene calls are TRBV5-1 and TRBJ1-2; unclear D gene. This CDR3 spans 15 amino acids. Germline loops: CDR1 SGHRS, CDR2 YFSETQ. Trimming removed 0 bases at V and 4 bases at J, with 13 bases between. The CDR3 region is CASSLGSERGYGYTF. Written as DNA, the CDR3 is TGCGCCAGCAGCTTGGGTTCGGAAAGAGGCTATGGCTACACCTTC.

A few counts support this clonotype. This sequence joins TRBV4-1 and TRBJ1-4, with 10 nucleotides matching TRBD1. With V trimmed by 8 bases and J by 3 bases, 12 bases remained unmatched. There are 17 residues in the CDR3. CDR1 and CDR2 from the germline V gene are MGHRA and YSYEKL. The CDR3 nucleotides read TGCGCCAGCTCGATGGGGGACAGGGGAAGGGCTAATGAAAAACTGTTTTTT. Protein: CASSMGDRGRANEKLFF.

The V and J genes are TRBV7-8 and TRBJ2-3; maybe TRBD1 (5 bases). The V gene lost 4 bases and the J gene lost 0 bases, with 11 bases spanning the gap. The CDR3 has 15 residues. The germline V gene encodes CDR1 SGHVS and CDR2 FQNEAQ. CDR3: CASSSRQRSTDTQYF. CDR3 nucleotide sequence: TGTGCCAGCAGCTCTCGACAGAGAAGCACAGATACGCAGTATTTT.

A note on this clonotype: Being one base from a much bigger clone, this may be a read error. This chain connects TRBV7-2 to TRBJ2-3; TRBD2 might be the D (5 bases). Germline V lookup: CDR1 SGHTA, CDR2 FQGNSA. This CDR3 comprises 15 residues. CDR3 coding DNA: TGTGCCAGCAGCTCCTTTCCGGGGAGCACAGATTCGCAGTATTTT. Amino acid sequence: CASSSFPGSTDSQYF.

The V call is TRBV18, the J call TRBJ1-2; D call uncertain. CDR1 is KGHSH, CDR2 LQKENI, per germline. The CDR3 covers 13 residues. Trimming took 3 bases from V and 8 from J, leaving 13 bases between them. CDR3 amino acids: CASSPPDSAGYTF. CDR3 sequence (DNA): TGTGCCAGCTCACCCCCCGACTCTGCCGGCTACACCTTC.

This clonotype occurred many times. The chain links TRBV20-1 to TRBJ1-2, with a tentative D call TRBD1 (6 bases). The germline CDR1 and CDR2 sequences are DFQATT and SNEGSKA (reference sequence). V was trimmed by 5 bases and J by 6 bases, leaving 16 bases between them. This CDR3 comprises 13 residues. The CDR3 sequence: CSAQRQVEDGYTF. The CDR3, as DNA: TGCAGTGCTCAAAGACAGGTCGAGGATGGCTACACCTTC.

This clonotype came up many times. The V and J genes are TRBV20-1 and TRBJ1-6, with 9 bases lining up with TRBD1. The CDR3 is 15 amino acids. After removal of 0 bases from V and 10 bases from J, the junction contained 7 bases not matched to a gene. Germline CDR1 and CDR2: DFQATT and SNEGSKA (reference sequence). CDR3 nucleotides: TGCAGTGCTAGAGACACGGACAGGGGTCACTCACCCCTCCACTTT. Translating it yields CSARDTDRGHSPLHF.